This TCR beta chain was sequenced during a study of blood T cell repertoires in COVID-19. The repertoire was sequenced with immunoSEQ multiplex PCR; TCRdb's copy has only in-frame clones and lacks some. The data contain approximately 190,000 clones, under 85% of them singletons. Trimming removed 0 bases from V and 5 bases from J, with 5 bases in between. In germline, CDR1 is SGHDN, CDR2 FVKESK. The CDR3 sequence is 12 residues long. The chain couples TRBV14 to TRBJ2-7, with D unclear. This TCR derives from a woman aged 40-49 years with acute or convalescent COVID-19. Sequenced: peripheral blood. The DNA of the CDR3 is TGTGCCAGCAGCCAAGACTACCACGAGCAGTACTTC. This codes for CASSQDYHEQYF. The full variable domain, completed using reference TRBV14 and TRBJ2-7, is EAGVTQFPSHSVIEKGQTVTLRCDPISGHDNLYWYRRVMGKEIKFLLHFVKESKQDESGMPNNRFLAERTGGTYSTLKVQPAELEDSGVYFCASSQDYHEQYFGPGTRLTVT.